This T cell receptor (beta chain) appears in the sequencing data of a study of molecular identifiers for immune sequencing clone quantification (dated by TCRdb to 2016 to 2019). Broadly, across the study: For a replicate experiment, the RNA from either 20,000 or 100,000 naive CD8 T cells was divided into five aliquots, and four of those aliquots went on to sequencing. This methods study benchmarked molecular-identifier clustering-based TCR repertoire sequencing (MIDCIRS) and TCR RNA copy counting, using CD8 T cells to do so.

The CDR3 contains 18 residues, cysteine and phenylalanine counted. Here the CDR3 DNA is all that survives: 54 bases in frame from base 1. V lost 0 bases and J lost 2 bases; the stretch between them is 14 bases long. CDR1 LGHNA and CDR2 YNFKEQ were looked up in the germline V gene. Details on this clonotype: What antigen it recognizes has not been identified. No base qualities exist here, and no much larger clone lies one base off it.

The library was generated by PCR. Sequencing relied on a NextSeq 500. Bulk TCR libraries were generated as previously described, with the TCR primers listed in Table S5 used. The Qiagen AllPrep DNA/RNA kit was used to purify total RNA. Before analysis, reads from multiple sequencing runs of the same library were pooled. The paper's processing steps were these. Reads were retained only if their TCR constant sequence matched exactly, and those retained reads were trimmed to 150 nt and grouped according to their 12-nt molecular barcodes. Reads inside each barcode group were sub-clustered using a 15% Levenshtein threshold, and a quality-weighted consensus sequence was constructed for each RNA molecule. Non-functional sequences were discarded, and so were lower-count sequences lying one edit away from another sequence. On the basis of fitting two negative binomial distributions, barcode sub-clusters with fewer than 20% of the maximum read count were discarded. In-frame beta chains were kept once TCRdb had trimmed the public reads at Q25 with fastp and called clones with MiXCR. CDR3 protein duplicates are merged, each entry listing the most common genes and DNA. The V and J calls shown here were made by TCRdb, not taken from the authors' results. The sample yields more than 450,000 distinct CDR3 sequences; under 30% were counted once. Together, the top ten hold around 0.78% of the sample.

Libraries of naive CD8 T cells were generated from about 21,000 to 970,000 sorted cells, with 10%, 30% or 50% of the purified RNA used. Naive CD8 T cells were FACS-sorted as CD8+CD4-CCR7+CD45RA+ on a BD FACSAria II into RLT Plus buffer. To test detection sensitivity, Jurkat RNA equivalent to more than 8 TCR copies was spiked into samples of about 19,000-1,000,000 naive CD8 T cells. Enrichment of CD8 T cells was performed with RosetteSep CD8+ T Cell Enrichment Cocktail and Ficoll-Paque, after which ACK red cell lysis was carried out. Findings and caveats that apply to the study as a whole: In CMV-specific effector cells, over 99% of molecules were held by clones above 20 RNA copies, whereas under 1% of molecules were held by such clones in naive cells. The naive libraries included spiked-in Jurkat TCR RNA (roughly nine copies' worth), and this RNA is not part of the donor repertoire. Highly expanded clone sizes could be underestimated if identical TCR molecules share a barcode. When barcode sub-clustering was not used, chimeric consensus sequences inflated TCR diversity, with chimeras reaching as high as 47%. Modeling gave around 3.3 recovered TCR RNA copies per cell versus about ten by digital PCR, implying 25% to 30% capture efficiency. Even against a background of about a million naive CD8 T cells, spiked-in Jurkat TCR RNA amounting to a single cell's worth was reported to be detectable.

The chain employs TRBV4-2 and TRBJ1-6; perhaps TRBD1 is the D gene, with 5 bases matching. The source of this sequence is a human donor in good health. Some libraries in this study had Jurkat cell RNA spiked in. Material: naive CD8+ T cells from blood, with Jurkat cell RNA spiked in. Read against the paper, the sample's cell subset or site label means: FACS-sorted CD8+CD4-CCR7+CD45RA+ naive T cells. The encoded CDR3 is CASSQEVLGRAYNSPLHF. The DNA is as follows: TGTGCCAGCAGCCAAGAAGTCTTGGGCAGGGCCTATAATTCACCCCTCCACTTT.